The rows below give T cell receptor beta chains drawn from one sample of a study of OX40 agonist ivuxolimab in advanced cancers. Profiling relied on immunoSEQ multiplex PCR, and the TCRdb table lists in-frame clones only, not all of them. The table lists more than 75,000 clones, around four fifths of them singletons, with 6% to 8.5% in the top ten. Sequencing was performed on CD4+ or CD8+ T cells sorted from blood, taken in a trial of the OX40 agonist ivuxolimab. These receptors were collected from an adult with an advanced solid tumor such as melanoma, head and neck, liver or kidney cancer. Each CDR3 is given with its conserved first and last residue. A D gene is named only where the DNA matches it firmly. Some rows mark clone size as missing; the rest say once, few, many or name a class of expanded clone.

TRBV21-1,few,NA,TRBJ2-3,TGTGCCAGCAGCATCCCGAAGACTAGCGGGAGCACAGATACGCAGTATTTT,CASSIPKTSGSTDTQYF
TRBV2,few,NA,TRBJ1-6,TGTGCCAGCAGTGACACTACGACTGCCTCACCCCTCCACTTT,CASSDTTTASPLHF
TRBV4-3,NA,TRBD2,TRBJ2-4,TGCGCCAGCAGCCAAGAGAGCGGGAGGGCCAAGAACATTCAGTACTTC,CASSQESGRAKNIQYF
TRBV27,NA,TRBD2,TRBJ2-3,TGTGCCAGCAGTCCGAGGGGCGGCGGGAGGGCGGTTTGGTGGAATACGCAGTATTTT,CASSPRGGGRAVWWNTQYF
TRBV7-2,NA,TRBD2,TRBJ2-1,TGTGCCAGCAGCTTATGGGGTCGACTAGCGGGTATGTCCTACAATGAGCAGTTCTTC,CASSLWGRLAGMSYNEQFF
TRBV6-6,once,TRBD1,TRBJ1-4,TGTGCCATTACCCGGGACAGAAGCGAAAAACTGTTTTTT,CAITRDRSEKLFF
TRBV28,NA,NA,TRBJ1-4,TGTGCCAGCAGTTCCCAGGGTTTCCTTGCAACTAATGAAAAACTGTTTTTT,CASSSQGFLATNEKLFF
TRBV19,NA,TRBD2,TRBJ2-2,TGTGCCAGTAGTGTCGGACTAGCAGGGGCCGGGGAGCTGTTTTTT,CASSVGLAGAGELFF
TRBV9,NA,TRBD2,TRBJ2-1,TGTGCCAGCAGCGCCCGTAGCGGGAGCTCCTACAATGAGCAGTTCTTC,CASSARSGSSYNEQFF
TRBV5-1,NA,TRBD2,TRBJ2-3,TGCGCCAGCAGCTTGGCTCTTAGCGGGAGGCCCATCACAGATACGCAGTATTTT,CASSLALSGRPITDTQYF
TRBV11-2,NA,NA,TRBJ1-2,TGTGCCAGCAGCTTCGGACCTGCGGGCTACACCTTC,CASSFGPAGYTF
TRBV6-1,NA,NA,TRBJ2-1,TGTGCCAGCAGTGTGTGGGTCTCCTACAATGAGCAGTTCTTC,CASSVWVSYNEQFF
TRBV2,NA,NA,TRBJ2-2,TGTGCCAGCAGTGGGCAGGGGTATAACACCGGGGAGCTGTTTTTT,CASSGQGYNTGELFF
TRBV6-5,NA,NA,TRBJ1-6,TGTGCCAGCAGCTCCGGGACGGATATTTCACCCCTCCACTTT,CASSSGTDISPLHF
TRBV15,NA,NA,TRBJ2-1,TGTGCCACCAGCAGTGGGTTTGGGGGAGGAGACAATGAGCAGTTCTTC,CATSSGFGGGDNEQFF
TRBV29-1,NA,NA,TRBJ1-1,TGCAGCGTACTAGAGAACACTGAAGCTTTCTTT,CSVLENTEAFF
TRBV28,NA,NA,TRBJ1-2,TGTGCCAGCAGTCTCCCGTCGGACTATGGCTACACCTTC,CASSLPSDYGYTF
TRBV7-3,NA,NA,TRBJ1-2,TGTGCCAGCAGCTTGAACAGGGCTGCGGATGGCTACACCTTC,CASSLNRAADGYTF
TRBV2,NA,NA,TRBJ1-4,TGTGCCAGCAGTGAGGGAGAAAAACTGTTTTTT,CASSEGEKLFF
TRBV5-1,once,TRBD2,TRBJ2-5,TGCGCCAGCAGCTTTAGCGGGGCGGGGATGGAGACCCAGTACTTC,CASSFSGAGMETQYF
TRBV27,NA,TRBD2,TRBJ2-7,TGTGCCAGCAGTCCCCCGACTAGCCTGTTCTCCTACGAGCAGTACTTC,CASSPPTSLFSYEQYF
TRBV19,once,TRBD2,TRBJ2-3,TGTGCCAGTAGTATCTTTTTGAGCGGGGGAGCCTTGGGGGATACGCAGTATTTT,CASSIFLSGGALGDTQYF
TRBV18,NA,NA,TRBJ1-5,TGTGCCAGCTCACCACCGAGTAGCAATCAGCCCCAGCATTTT,CASSPPSSNQPQHF
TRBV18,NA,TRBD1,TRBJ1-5,TGTGCCAGCTCACCGGGGACAGAATTCTATAGCAATCAGCCCCAGCATTTT,CASSPGTEFYSNQPQHF
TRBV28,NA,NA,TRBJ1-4,TGTGCCAGCAGCAATGAGGGGGTACCGTATTTT,CASSNEGVPYF
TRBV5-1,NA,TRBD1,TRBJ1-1,TGCGCCAGCAGCTCGGGACAGGGAAACACTGAAGCTTTCTTT,CASSSGQGNTEAFF
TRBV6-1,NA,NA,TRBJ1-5,TGTGCCCTTGGGGGGGGGCCTGAGCCCCAGCATTTT,CALGGGPEPQHF